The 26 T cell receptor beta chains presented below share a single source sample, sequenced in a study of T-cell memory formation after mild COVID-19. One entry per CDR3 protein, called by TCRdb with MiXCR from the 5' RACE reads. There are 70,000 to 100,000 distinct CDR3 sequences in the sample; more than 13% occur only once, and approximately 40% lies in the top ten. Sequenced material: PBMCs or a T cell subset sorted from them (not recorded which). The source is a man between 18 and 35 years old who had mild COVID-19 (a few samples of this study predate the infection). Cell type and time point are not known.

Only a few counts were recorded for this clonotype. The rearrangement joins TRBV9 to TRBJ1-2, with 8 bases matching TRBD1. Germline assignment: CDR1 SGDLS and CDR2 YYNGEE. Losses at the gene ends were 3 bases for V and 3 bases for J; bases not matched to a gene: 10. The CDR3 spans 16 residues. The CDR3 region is CASSGFPDRGHYGYTF. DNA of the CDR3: TGTGCCAGCAGCGGTTTCCCTGACAGGGGCCACTATGGCTACACCTTC.

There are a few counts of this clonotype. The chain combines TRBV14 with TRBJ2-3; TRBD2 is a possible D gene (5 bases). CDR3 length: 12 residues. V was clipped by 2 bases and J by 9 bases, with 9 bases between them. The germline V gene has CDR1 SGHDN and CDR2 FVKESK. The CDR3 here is CASSQMSGTQYF. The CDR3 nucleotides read TGTGCCAGCAGCCAAATGTCGGGGACGCAGTATTTT.

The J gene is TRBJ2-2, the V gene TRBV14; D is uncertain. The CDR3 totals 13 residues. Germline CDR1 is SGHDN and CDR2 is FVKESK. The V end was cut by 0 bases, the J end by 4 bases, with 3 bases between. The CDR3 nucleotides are TGTGCCAGCAGCCAAGACAGCACCGGGGAGCTGTTTTTT. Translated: CASSQDSTGELFF.

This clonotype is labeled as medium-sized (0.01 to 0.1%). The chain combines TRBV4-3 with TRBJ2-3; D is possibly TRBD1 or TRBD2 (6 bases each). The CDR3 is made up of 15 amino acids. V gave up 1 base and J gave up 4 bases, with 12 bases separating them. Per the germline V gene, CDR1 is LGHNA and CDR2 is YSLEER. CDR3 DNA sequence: TGCGCCAGCAGCCAAGTGGGGGGCCCTGCAGATACGCAGTATTTT. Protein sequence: CASSQVGGPADTQYF.

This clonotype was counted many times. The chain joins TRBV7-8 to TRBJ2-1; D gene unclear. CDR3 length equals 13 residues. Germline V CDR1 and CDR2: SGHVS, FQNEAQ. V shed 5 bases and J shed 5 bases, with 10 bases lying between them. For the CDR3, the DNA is TGTGCCAGCAGCGCCTGGATCAACAATGAGCAGTTCTTC. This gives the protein CASSAWINNEQFF.

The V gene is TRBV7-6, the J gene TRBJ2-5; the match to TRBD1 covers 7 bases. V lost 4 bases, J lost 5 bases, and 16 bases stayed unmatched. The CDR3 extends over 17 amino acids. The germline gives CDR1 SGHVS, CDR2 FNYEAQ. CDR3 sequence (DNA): TGTGCCAGCAGCTCCCAACCCTCGACAGGGTATAAGGAGACCCAGTACTTC. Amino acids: CASSSQPSTGYKETQYF.

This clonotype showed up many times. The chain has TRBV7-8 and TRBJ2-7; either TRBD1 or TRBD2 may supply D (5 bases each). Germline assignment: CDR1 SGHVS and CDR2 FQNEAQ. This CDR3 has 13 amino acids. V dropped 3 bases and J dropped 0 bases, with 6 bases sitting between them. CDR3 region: CASSFGASYEQYV. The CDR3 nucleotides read TGTGCCAGCAGCTTCGGGGCCTCCTACGAGCAGTACGTC.

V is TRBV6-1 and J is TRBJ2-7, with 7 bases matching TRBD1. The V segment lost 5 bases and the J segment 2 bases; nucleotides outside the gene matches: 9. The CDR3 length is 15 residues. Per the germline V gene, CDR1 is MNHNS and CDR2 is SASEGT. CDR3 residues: CASSYGTAWTYEQYV. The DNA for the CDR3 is TGTGCCAGCAGTTACGGGACAGCCTGGACCTACGAGCAGTACGTC.

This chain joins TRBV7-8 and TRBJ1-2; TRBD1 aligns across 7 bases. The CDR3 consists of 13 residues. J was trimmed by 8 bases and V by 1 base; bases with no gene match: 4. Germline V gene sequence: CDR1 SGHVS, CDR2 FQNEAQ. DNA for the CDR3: TGTGCCAGCAGCTTAGACCCAGGGGGGGGCTACACCTTC. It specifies CASSLDPGGGYTF. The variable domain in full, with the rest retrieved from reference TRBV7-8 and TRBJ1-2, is GAGVSQSPRYKVAKRGQDVALRCDPISGHVSLFWYQQALGQGPEFLTYFQNEAQLDKSGLPSDRFFAERPEGSVSTLKIQRTQQEDSAVYLCASSLDPGGGYTFGSGTRLTVV.

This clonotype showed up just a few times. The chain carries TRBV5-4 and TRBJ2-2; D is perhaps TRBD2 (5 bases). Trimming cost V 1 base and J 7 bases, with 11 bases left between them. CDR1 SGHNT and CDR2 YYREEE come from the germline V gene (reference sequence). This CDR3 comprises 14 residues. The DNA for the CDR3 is TGTGCCAGCAGCTTGTTAAGCGGTGGCGGGGAGCTGTTTTTT. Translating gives CASSLLSGGGELFF.

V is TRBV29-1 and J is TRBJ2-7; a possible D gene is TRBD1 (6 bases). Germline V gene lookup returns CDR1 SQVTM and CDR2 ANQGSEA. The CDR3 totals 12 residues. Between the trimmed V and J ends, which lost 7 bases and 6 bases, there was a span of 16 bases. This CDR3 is CSAKDQGFEQYF. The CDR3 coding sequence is TGCAGCGCTAAAGACCAGGGGTTCGAGCAGTACTTC.

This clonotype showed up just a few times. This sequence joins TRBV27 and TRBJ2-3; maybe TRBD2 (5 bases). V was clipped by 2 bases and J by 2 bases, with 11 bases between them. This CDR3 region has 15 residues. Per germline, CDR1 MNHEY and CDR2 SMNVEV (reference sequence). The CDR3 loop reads CASSLGRRTTDTQYF. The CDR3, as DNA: TGTGCCAGCAGTTTAGGACGGAGGACCACAGATACGCAGTATTTT.

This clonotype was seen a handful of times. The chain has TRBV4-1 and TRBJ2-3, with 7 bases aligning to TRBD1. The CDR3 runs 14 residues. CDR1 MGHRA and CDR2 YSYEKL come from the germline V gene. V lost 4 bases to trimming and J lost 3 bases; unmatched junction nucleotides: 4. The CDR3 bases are TGCGCCAGCAGCCCTGACAGGGTGACAGATACGCAGTATTTT. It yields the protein CASSPDRVTDTQYF.

CDR3 sequence (DNA): TGTGCCAGTAGAAGGCCGACAGGGGACGCAACTAATGAAAAACTGTTTTTT. Its translation is CASRRPTGDATNEKLFF. This rearrangement joins TRBV6-2 or TRBV6-3 to TRBJ1-4; 8 bases are a match to TRBD1. Germline CDR1 is MNHEY and CDR2 is SVGEGT. The CDR3 consists of 17 residues. The V and J ends lost 9 bases and 0 bases, in that order; junction bases with no gene match: 12.

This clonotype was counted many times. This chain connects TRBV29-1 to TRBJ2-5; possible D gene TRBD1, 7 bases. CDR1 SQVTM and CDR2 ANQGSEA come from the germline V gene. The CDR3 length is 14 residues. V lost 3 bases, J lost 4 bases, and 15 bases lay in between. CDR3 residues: CSVELQGGGETQYF. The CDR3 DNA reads TGCAGCGTTGAGTTGCAGGGGGGAGGAGAGACCCAGTACTTC.

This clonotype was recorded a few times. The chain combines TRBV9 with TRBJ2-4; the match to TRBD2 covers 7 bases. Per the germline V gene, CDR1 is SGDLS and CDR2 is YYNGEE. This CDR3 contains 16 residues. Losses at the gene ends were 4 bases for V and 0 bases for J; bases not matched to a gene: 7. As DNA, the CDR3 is TGTGCCAGCAGCCTCGAAGCGGGGCTAGCCAAAAACATTCAGTACTTC. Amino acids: CASSLEAGLAKNIQYF.

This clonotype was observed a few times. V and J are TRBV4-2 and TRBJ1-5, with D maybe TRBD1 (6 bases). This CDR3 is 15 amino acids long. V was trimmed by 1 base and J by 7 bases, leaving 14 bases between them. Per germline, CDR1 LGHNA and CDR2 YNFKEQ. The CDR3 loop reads CASSQVRGGNQPQHF. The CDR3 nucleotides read TGTGCCAGCAGCCAAGTTCGAGGGGGGAACCAGCCCCAGCATTTT.

The CDR3 nucleotides are TGTGCCAGCAGGTACCGGGACAGTGCCTACGAGCAGTACGTC. Translating it yields CASRYRDSAYEQYV. This chain connects TRBV6-6 to TRBJ2-7, with TRBD1 matching over 7 bases. The germline V gene has CDR1 MNHNY and CDR2 SVGAGI (reference sequence). The CDR3 sequence is 14 residues long. After removal of 6 bases from V and 2 bases from J, the junction contained 7 bases not matched to a gene.

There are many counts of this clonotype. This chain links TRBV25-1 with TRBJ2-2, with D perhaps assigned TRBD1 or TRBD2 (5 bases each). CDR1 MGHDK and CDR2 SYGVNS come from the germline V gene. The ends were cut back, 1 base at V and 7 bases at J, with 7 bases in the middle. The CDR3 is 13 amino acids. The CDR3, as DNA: TGTGCCAGCAGTGAATCTGGGGGCGGGGAGCTGTTTTTT. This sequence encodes CASSESGGGELFF.

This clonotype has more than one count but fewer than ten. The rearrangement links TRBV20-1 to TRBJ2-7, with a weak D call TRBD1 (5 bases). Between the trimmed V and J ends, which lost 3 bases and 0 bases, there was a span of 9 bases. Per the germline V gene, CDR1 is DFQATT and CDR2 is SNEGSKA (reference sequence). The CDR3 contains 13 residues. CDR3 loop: CSASRQGSYEQYF. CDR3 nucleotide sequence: TGCAGTGCTAGTAGGCAGGGCTCCTACGAGCAGTACTTC.

CDR3 nucleotides: TGCGCCAGCAGCAAACGGACAGATCTCACCGGGGAGCTGTTTTTT. Residues: CASSKRTDLTGELFF. The gene calls are TRBV5-1 and TRBJ2-2, with D perhaps matching TRBD1 (6 bases). V was clipped by 4 bases and J by 4 bases, with 14 bases between them. The germline gives CDR1 SGHRS, CDR2 YFSETQ. The CDR3 has 15 residues.

CDR3 region: CASSQDFSGAGRTGNTIYF. CDR3 bases: TGCGCCAGCAGCCAAGACTTCTCCGGGGCAGGGCGAACTGGAAACACCATATATTTT. The chain employs TRBV4-3 and TRBJ1-3; D is possibly TRBD1 (5 bases). With 0 bases removed from V and 2 bases from J, the gap between germline ends came to 20 bases. The CDR3 contains 19 residues. The germline V gene encodes CDR1 LGHNA and CDR2 YSLEER.

The CDR3 coding sequence is TGTGCCAGCAGTCCCTTGGGACAGGGGTATGGCTACACCTTC. As protein: CASSPLGQGYGYTF. The chain recombines TRBV27 with TRBJ1-2; TRBD1 matches at 10 bases. CDR3 size: 14 residues. Trimming at V came to 5 bases and at J to 5 bases, leaving 5 bases not matched to a gene. Germline assignment: CDR1 MNHEY and CDR2 SMNVEV (reference sequence).

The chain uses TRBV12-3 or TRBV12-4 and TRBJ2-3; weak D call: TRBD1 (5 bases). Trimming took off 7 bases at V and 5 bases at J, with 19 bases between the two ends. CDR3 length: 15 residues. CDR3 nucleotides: TGTGCCAGCATAATTAGAGGAGAAGGGGAAGATACGCAGTATTTT. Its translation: CASIIRGEGEDTQYF.

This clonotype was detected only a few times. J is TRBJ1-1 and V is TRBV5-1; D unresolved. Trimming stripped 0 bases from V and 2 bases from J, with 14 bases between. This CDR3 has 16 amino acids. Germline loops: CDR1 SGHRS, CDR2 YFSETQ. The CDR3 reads CASSLAWASGNTEAFF. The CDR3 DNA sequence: TGCGCCAGCAGCTTGGCCTGGGCAAGTGGAAACACTGAAGCTTTCTTT.

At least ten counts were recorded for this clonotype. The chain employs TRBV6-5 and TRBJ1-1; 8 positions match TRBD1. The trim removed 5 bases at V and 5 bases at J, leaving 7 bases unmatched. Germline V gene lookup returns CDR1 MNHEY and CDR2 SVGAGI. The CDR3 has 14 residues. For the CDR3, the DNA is TGTGCCAGCAGTGGAAGGACAGGGCCGACTGAAGCTTTCTTT. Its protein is CASSGRTGPTEAFF.